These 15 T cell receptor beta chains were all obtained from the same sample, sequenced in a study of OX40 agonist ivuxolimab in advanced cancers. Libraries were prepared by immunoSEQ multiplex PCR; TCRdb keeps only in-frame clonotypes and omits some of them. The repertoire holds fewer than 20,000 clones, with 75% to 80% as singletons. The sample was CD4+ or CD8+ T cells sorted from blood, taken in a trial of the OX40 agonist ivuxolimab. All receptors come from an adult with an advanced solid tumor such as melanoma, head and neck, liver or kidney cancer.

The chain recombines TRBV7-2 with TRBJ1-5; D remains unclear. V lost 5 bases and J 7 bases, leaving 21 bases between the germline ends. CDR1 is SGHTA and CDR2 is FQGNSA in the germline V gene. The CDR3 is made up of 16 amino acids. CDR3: CASSPPGLSGGQPQHF. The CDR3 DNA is TGTGCCAGCAGCCCGCCCGGCCTTTCAGGAGGACAGCCCCAGCATTTT. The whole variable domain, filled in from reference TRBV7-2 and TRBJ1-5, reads GAGVSQSPSNKVTEKGKDVELRCDPISGHTALYWYRQSLGQGLEFLIYFQGNSAPDKSGLPSDRFSAERTGGSVSTLTIQRTQQEDSAVYLCASSPPGLSGGQPQHFGDGTRLSIL.

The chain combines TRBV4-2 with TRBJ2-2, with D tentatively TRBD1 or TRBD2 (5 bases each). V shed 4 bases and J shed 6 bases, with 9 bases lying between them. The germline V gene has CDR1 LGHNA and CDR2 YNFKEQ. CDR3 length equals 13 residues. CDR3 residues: CASSRDHAGELFF. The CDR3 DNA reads TGTGCCAGCAGCCGGGACCACGCCGGGGAGCTGTTTTTT.

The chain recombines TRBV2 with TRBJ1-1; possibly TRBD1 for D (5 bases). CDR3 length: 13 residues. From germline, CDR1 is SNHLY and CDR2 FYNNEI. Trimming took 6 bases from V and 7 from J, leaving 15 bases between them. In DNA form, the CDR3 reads TGTGCCAGCAGAGAGGATGGGGCCCTTGAAGCTTTCTTT. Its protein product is CASREDGALEAFF.

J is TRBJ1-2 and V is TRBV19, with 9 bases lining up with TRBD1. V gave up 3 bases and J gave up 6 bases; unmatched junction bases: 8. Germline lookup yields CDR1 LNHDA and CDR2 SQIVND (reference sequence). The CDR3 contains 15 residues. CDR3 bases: TGTGCCAGTAGTATGGTGGGGACAGGGATGAATGGCTACACCTTC. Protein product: CASSMVGTGMNGYTF.

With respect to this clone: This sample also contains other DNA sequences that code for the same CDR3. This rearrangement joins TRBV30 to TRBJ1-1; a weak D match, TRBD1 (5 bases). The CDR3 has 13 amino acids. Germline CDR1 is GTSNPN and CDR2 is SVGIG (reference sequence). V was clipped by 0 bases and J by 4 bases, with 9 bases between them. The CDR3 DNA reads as TGTGCCTGGAGTGTACTCGGGGGCACTGAAGCTTTCTTT. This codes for CAWSVLGGTEAFF.

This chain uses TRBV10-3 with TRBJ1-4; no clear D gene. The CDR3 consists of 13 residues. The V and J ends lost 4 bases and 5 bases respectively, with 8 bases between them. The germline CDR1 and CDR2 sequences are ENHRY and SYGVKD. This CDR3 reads CAISVGRNEKLFF. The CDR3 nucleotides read TGTGCCATCAGTGTCGGTCGGAATGAAAAACTGTTTTTT.

Written as DNA, the CDR3 is TGTGCCAGCAGTCAGAACCGGGACAGGGGGCGTAAACTGTTTTTT. This encodes CASSQNRDRGRKLFF. The chain couples TRBV28 to TRBJ1-4, with TRBD1 identical over 12 bases. Germline V gene data show CDR1 as MDHEN and CDR2 as SYDVKM. This CDR3 spans 15 amino acids. J was trimmed by 11 bases and V by 5 bases; bases with no gene match: 9.

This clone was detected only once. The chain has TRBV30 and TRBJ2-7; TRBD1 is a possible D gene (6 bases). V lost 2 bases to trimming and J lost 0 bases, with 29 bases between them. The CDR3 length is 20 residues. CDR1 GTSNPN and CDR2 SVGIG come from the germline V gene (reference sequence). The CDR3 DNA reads TGTGCCTGGAGTAAATTTATCGTTGCAGGGGCCATTGTAAGCTCCTACGAGCAGTACTTC. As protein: CAWSKFIVAGAIVSSYEQYF.

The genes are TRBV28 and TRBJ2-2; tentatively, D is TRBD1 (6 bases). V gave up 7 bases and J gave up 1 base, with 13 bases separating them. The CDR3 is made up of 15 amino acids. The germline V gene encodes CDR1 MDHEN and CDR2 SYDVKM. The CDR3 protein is CASTRTVENTGELFF. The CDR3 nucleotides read TGTGCCAGCACCCGGACAGTTGAGAACACCGGGGAGCTGTTTTTT.

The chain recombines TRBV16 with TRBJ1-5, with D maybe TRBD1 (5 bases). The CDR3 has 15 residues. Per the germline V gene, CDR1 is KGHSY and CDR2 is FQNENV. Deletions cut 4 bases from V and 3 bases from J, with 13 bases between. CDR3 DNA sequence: TGTGCCAGCAGCCGGGCTGGGGACTCCAATCAGCCCCAGCATTTT. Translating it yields CASSRAGDSNQPQHF. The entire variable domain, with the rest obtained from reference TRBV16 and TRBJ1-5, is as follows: GEEVAQTPKHLVRGEGQKAKLYCAPIKGHSYVFWYQQVLKNEFKFLISFQNENVFDETGMPKERFSAKCLPNSPCSLEIQATKLEDSAVYFCASSRAGDSNQPQHFGDGTRLSIL.

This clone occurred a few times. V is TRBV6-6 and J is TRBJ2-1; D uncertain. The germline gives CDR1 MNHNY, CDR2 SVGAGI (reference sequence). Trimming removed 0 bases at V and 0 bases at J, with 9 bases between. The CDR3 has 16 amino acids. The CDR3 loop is CASSYSASSSYNEQFF. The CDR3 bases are TGTGCCAGCAGTTACTCAGCGAGTAGCTCCTACAATGAGCAGTTCTTC.

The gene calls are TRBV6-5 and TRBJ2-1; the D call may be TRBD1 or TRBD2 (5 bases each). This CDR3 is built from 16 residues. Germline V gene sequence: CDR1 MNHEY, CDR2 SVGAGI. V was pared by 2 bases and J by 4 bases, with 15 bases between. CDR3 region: CASSYPERGKYNEQFF. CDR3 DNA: TGTGCCAGCAGTTACCCTGAGAGGGGAAAATACAATGAGCAGTTCTTC.

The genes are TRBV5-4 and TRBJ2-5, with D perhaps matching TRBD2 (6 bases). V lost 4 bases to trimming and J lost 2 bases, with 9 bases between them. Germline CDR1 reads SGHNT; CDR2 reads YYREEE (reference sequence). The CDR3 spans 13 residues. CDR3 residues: CASSGGLQETQYF. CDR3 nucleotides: TGTGCCAGCAGCGGGGGACTGCAAGAGACCCAGTACTTC.

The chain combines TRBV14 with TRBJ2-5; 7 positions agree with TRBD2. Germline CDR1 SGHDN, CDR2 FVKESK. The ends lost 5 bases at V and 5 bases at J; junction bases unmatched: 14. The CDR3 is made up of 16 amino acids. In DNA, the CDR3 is TGTGCCAGCAGCAGGGGTAGACAAAGCGGGACGGAGACCCAGTACTTC. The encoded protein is CASSRGRQSGTETQYF.

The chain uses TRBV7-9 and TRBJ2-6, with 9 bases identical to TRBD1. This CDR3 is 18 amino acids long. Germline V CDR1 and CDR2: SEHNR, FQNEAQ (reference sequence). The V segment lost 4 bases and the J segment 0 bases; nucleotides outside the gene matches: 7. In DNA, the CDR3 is TGTGCCAGCAGCTCCCTTGGACAGGGGAACTCTGGGGCCAACGTCCTGACTTTC. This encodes CASSSLGQGNSGANVLTF.